This TCR beta chain was retrieved from a study of T cells in tuberculosis. For the study at large: IGRA-negative adolescents, IGRA-positive adolescents with latent tuberculosis and adults with active tuberculosis formed this South African cohort. Study-level results: Active tuberculosis patients had shorter CDR3-alpha; the beta difference was nonsignificant.

In regard to this clone: Antigen unknown.

This table comes from immunoSEQ multiplex PCR, and its TCRdb copy is limited to in-frame clones, with some not included. Found here are over 30,000 clones, approximately 93% of them singletons; the top ten hold 10% to 12%. Time point defined: new active TB diagnosis, blood taken before or within 7 days of starting treatment. Included patients were adults of at least 18, HIV-seronegative, South African. The receptor was derived from an adult with tuberculosis. The source was PBMCs, collected at tuberculosis diagnosis.

CDR3 loop: CASSQEKGHTIYF. CDR3 DNA: TGCGCCAGCAGCCAAGAGAAGGGGCACACCATATATTTT. This chain joins TRBV4-1 and TRBJ1-3; D is perhaps TRBD1 (5 bases). Germline V gene sequence: CDR1 MGHRA, CDR2 YSYEKL. The V gene lost 0 bases and the J gene lost 8 bases, with 8 bases spanning the gap. The length of the CDR3 is 13 residues.